These 32 T cell receptor beta chains originate from one sample sequenced in a study of T-cell memory formation after mild COVID-19. TCRdb re-analysed the 5' RACE reads in MiXCR, keeping a single row per CDR3 protein. The sample has roughly 260,000 distinct CDR3 sequences, around 15% seen once. Sequenced material: PBMCs or a T cell subset sorted from them (not recorded which). These receptors all stem from a man between 18 and 35 years old who had mild COVID-19 (a few samples of this study predate the infection). Cell type and time point are not known.

This clonotype was detected a few times. This chain uses TRBV29-1 with TRBJ2-3, with 8 bases lining up with TRBD1. Germline V gives CDR1 SQVTM, CDR2 ANQGSEA. The CDR3 consists of 11 residues. V lost 7 bases to trimming and J lost 9 bases; unmatched junction nucleotides: 6. The CDR3 loop reads CSAGRQGTQYF. Written as DNA, the CDR3 is TGCAGCGCGGGAAGACAGGGGACGCAGTATTTT.

The CDR3 region is CASSLSGVGTDTQYF. The CDR3 DNA reads as TGTGCCAGCAGCTTATCAGGAGTTGGCACAGATACGCAGTATTTT. V is TRBV7-7 and J is TRBJ2-3; no definite D call. Looked up from germline, CDR1 is SSHAT and CDR2 is FNYEAQ (reference sequence). The CDR3 is 15 amino acids. Trimming cost V 2 bases and J 1 base, with 10 bases left between them.

This clonotype was recorded a few times. J is TRBJ1-1 and V is TRBV11-1, with D possibly TRBD1 on 6 matching bases. CDR1 and CDR2 (germline): SGHAT, FQDESV (reference sequence). Trimming took off 3 bases at V and 4 bases at J, with 15 bases between the two ends. This CDR3 has 15 residues. CDR3: CASSFNPGGSTEAFF. The CDR3 nucleotides are TGTGCCAGCAGCTTCAATCCGGGGGGCTCCACTGAAGCTTTCTTT.

The chain joins TRBV2 to TRBJ2-1; D perhaps matches TRBD1 (6 bases). Per the germline V gene, CDR1 is SNHLY and CDR2 is FYNNEI. Trimming shortened V by 2 bases and J by 1 base, and 9 bases separated the two germline ends. The CDR3 covers 15 residues. CDR3 DNA sequence: TGTGCCAGCAGTGAAACAGGGTATTCCTACAATGAGCAGTTCTTC. The encoded protein is CASSETGYSYNEQFF.

This clonotype was observed a few times. J is TRBJ1-5 and V is TRBV5-1, with TRBD1 matching over 7 bases. Germline lookup yields CDR1 SGHRS and CDR2 YFSETQ. The CDR3 is 15 residues long. The V segment lost 0 bases and the J segment 4 bases; nucleotides outside the gene matches: 4. In DNA form, the CDR3 reads TGCGCCAGCAGCTTGGACTACAGGGGAAATCAGCCCCAGCATTTT. Translation: CASSLDYRGNQPQHF. The full variable domain, its missing parts supplied by reference TRBV5-1 and TRBJ1-5, is KAGVTQTPRYLIKTRGQQVTLSCSPISGHRSVSWYQQTPGQGLQFLFEYFSETQRNKGNFPGRFSGRQFSNSRSEMNVSTLELGDSALYLCASSLDYRGNQPQHFGDGTRLSIL.

The chain links TRBV2 to TRBJ2-3, with D perhaps TRBD1 (6 bases). Trimming shortened V by 6 bases and J by 7 bases, and 14 bases separated the two germline ends. The germline CDR1 and CDR2 sequences are SNHLY and FYNNEI. CDR3 length equals 13 residues. The CDR3 is CASSPGVGYTQYF. In nucleotides, the CDR3 is TGTGCCAGCAGCCCAGGGGTTGGCTATACGCAGTATTTT.

This chain uses TRBV7-9 with TRBJ2-2, with no clear D. CDR1 and CDR2 from the germline V gene are SEHNR and FQNEAQ (reference sequence). This CDR3 spans 12 amino acids. Trimming took off 3 bases at V and 7 bases at J, with 6 bases between the two ends. The CDR3 nucleotides are TGTGCCAGCAGCTTGTCGGGCGGGGAGCTGTTTTTT. Its translation is CASSLSGGELFF. The entire variable domain, with the rest obtained from reference TRBV7-9 and TRBJ2-2, is as follows: DTGVSQNPRHKITKRGQNVTFRCDPISEHNRLYWYRQTLGQGPEFLTYFQNEAQLEKSRLLSDRFSAERPKGSFSTLEIQRTEQGDSAMYLCASSLSGGELFFGEGSRLTVL.

There are many counts of this clonotype. The rearrangement links TRBV5-1 to TRBJ1-3; D perhaps matches TRBD1 (5 bases). Trimming removed 2 bases at V and 6 bases at J, with 12 bases between. This CDR3 has 14 amino acids. Germline CDR1 reads SGHRS; CDR2 reads YFSETQ. CDR3 residues: CASSFQGEENTIYF. The CDR3 nucleotides are TGCGCCAGCAGCTTCCAAGGGGAAGAAAACACCATATATTTT.

This clonotype was counted many times. The chain has TRBV20-1 and TRBJ2-7; no reliable D call. This CDR3 spans 12 amino acids. The germline V gene has CDR1 DFQATT and CDR2 SNEGSKA (reference sequence). V lost 3 bases and J 9 bases, leaving 15 bases between the germline ends. The CDR3 DNA sequence: TGCAGTGCTAGTGGGGATCCTTTTGGGCAGTACTTC. As protein: CSASGDPFGQYF.

The chain joins TRBV28 to TRBJ1-2; 10 bases map to TRBD1. This CDR3 is built from 14 residues. In germline, CDR1 is MDHEN, CDR2 SYDVKM. V dropped 6 bases and J dropped 6; count of bases not matched to a gene: 7. The CDR3 sequence: CASSPGTGANGYTF. The CDR3 DNA reads TGTGCCAGCAGCCCCGGGACAGGGGCAAATGGCTACACCTTC.

This clonotype was detected only a few times. The rearrangement joins TRBV5-1 to TRBJ1-1; D is perhaps TRBD1 (6 bases). This CDR3 region has 15 residues. Germline V gives CDR1 SGHRS, CDR2 YFSETQ. Trimming took 4 bases from V and 4 from J, leaving 17 bases between them. The CDR3 here is CASSLLGGAVTEAFF. The CDR3 DNA reads TGCGCCAGCAGCCTACTGGGGGGGGCGGTCACTGAAGCTTTCTTT.

This clonotype was seen a few times. CDR3 DNA sequence: TGCAGCGTTCAGGTGGGGGTGGCCCAGCCCCAGCATTTT. Residues: CSVQVGVAQPQHF. This chain uses TRBV29-1 with TRBJ1-5, with D tentatively TRBD1 (5 bases). The germline V and J ends were trimmed by 5 bases and 7 bases, with 15 bases remaining between them. Germline CDR1 and CDR2: SQVTM and ANQGSEA. The CDR3 loop spans 13 amino acids.

This clonotype occurred a few times. The V gene is TRBV20-1, the J gene TRBJ1-4; D remains unclear. Germline V gene lookup returns CDR1 DFQATT and CDR2 SNEGSKA (reference sequence). The CDR3 covers 14 residues. Trimming pared 2 bases from V and 0 bases from J, leaving 7 bases between. For the CDR3, the DNA is TGCAGTGCTAGACCTATCGCAACTAATGAAAAACTGTTTTTT. Its protein product is CSARPIATNEKLFF.

The chain carries TRBV20-1 and TRBJ1-5; D perhaps matches TRBD1 (5 bases). Germline V gene sequence: CDR1 DFQATT, CDR2 SNEGSKA (reference sequence). CDR3 size: 12 residues. V lost 3 bases and J lost 7, with 10 bases in between. CDR3 DNA: TGCAGTGCTAGGGGTTGGGACCAGCCCCAGCATTTT. Amino acid sequence: CSARGWDQPQHF.

This clonotype was found a few times. V usage is TRBV7-2 and J usage is TRBJ1-2; no clear D. V was clipped by 0 bases and J by 4 bases, with 6 bases between them. The CDR3 is 13 amino acids. Germline values: CDR1 SGHTA, CDR2 FQGNSA. DNA of the CDR3: TGTGCCAGCAGCTTAGCCCAGATCTATGGCTACACCTTC. Translated, it gives CASSLAQIYGYTF.

This chain links TRBV28 with TRBJ2-7; TRBD2 matches 12 bases. The J segment lost 2 bases and the V segment lost 7 bases, leaving 12 bases of the junction unmatched. This CDR3 is 17 amino acids long. The V gene's germline CDR1 is MDHEN and CDR2 SYDVKM. The CDR3 sequence: CASTGGLRTSGAYEQYV. The CDR3 nucleotides read TGTGCCAGCACTGGGGGGCTAAGGACTAGCGGGGCCTACGAGCAGTACGTC.

The V and J genes are TRBV7-9 and TRBJ2-2; possibly TRBD2 for D (6 bases). CDR3 length: 17 amino acids. Per germline, CDR1 SEHNR and CDR2 FQNEAQ (reference sequence). The V gene lost 3 bases and the J gene lost 7 bases, with 21 bases spanning the gap. In nucleotides, the CDR3 is TGTGCCAGCAGCTTCCCTCCCGGGGGTTCGACGTACGGGGAGCTGTTTTTT. Translated: CASSFPPGGSTYGELFF.

This clonotype was counted at least ten times. The J gene is TRBJ1-2, the V gene TRBV5-1; no clear D. This CDR3 has 14 amino acids. From germline, CDR1 is SGHRS and CDR2 YFSETQ. V was shortened by 3 bases and J by 2 bases, with 11 bases between the two germline ends. The CDR3 loop reads CASSSTPGNYGYTF. The CDR3 DNA is TGCGCCAGCAGCTCGACCCCTGGAAACTATGGCTACACCTTC.

The table lists this clonotype with a few counts. The chain combines TRBV20-1 with TRBJ1-1; weak D call: TRBD1 (5 bases). The V end lost 1 base, the J end lost 7 bases, and 19 bases lay between the germline ends. The CDR3 totals 15 residues. Germline lookup yields CDR1 DFQATT and CDR2 SNEGSKA (reference sequence). CDR3 in amino acids: CSARVGPGSPHEAFF. The CDR3 DNA is TGCAGTGCTAGAGTGGGGCCTGGATCGCCCCATGAAGCTTTCTTT.

J is TRBJ2-5 and V is TRBV2, with TRBD2 identical over 8 bases. Germline V gene data show CDR1 as SNHLY and CDR2 as FYNNEI. The J segment lost 11 bases and the V segment lost 11 bases, leaving 16 bases of the junction unmatched. This CDR3 region has 13 residues. This CDR3 reads CAGGLGGGSWQYF. The DNA of the CDR3 is TGTGCCGGAGGCCTCGGGGGGGGCTCGTGGCAGTACTTC.

The chain links TRBV28 to TRBJ1-3; D is possibly TRBD1 (5 bases). Trimming stripped 7 bases from V and 5 bases from J, with 15 bases between. Germline V lookup: CDR1 MDHEN, CDR2 SYDVKM. The CDR3 totals 14 residues. The CDR3 here is CASNPRGIRNTIYF. The DNA of the CDR3 is TGTGCCAGCAACCCCCGGGGGATCCGAAACACCATATATTTT.

This clonotype turned up a few times. The chain carries TRBV15 and TRBJ2-2; the D is unclear. Between the trimmed V and J ends, which lost 4 bases and 0 bases, there was a span of 0 bases. The germline V gene has CDR1 LNHNV and CDR2 YYDKDF (reference sequence). The CDR3 is 12 residues long. In DNA form, the CDR3 reads TGTGCCACCAGCACGAACACCGGGGAGCTGTTTTTT. Amino acids: CATSTNTGELFF.

In its sample, this clonotype was seen a few times. The CDR3 DNA reads as TGTGCCAGCTCACCGGACAGATCGGGGTACTTGGGCTACACCTTC. Amino acids: CASSPDRSGYLGYTF. The chain is built from TRBV18 and TRBJ1-2, with TRBD1 as a possible D gene (6 bases). The CDR3 has 15 amino acids. Trimming removed 3 bases at V and 8 bases at J, with 19 bases between. Germline CDR1 is KGHSH and CDR2 is LQKENI.

The gene calls are TRBV7-3 and TRBJ2-1; TRBD2 is a possible D gene (6 bases). V lost 1 base to trimming and J lost 9 bases, with 10 bases between them. Looked up from germline, CDR1 is SGHTA and CDR2 is FQGTGA. The CDR3 sequence is 13 residues long. CDR3 nucleotides: TGTGCCAGCAGCTTAAATGTGGGAGGTGAGCAGTTCTTC. Translation gives CASSLNVGGEQFF.

The chain combines TRBV10-3 with TRBJ2-5; no firm D call. The CDR3 is 12 residues long. V lost 3 bases and J lost 7, with 9 bases in between. The germline gives CDR1 ENHRY, CDR2 SYGVKD. The CDR3 nucleotides are TGTGCCATCAGTGACCCGACCGGGACCCAGTACTTC. Encoded protein: CAISDPTGTQYF.

This chain uses TRBV6-2 or TRBV6-3 with TRBJ1-4; D is undetermined. The CDR3 sequence is 14 residues long. From germline, CDR1 is MNHEY and CDR2 SVGEGT. V was shortened by 6 bases and J by 8 bases, with 16 bases between the two germline ends. As DNA, the CDR3 is TGTGCCAGCAGGGAACAGCTTTCGGGCGAAAAACTGTTTTTT. Its protein product is CASREQLSGEKLFF.

This clonotype was counted at least ten times. The CDR3 DNA reads TGTGCCAGCAGCTTATACCGCGCGTGGGCTCGGAATGAGCAGTTCTTC. Its protein is CASSLYRAWARNEQFF. J is TRBJ2-1 and V is TRBV7-2; D uncertain. Trimming took 2 bases from V and 7 from J, leaving 18 bases between them. The CDR3 is 16 residues long. CDR1 SGHTA and CDR2 FQGNSA come from the germline V gene.

This clonotype appeared a few times. The conserved phenylalanine or tryptophan normally closing the CDR3 is absent here, so this likely arose from a read error. The DNA is omitted, as the CDR3 cannot be located on it reliably, and the CDR3 follows TCRdb's listing. The rearrangement links TRBV9 to TRBJ2-7; TRBD1, as called in the table, went unchecked against the DNA. Germline V gene lookup returns CDR1 SGDLS and CDR2 YYNGEE. The CDR3 is 9 residues long, counting both termini. The CDR3 loop reads CASSAQGPL.

This clonotype was counted at least ten times. The CDR3 is CASSLRRLAGQLSTGELFF. The DNA of the CDR3 is TGTGCCAGCAGCTTGCGGCGTCTAGCGGGGCAACTATCCACCGGGGAGCTGTTTTTT. The chain uses TRBV5-6 and TRBJ2-2; 9 nucleotides match TRBD2. The CDR3 sequence is 19 residues long. V shed 1 base and J 4 bases; nucleotides not matched to a gene: 14. Germline assignment: CDR1 SGHDT and CDR2 YYEEEE.

There are a few counts of this clonotype. This chain connects TRBV5-1 to TRBJ1-1, with TRBD1 as a possible D gene (5 bases). The CDR3 contains 14 residues. Trimming took 3 bases from V and 7 from J, leaving 16 bases between them. CDR1 is SGHRS and CDR2 is YFSETQ in the germline V gene. The CDR3 reads CASSSLGGALEAFF. The CDR3 region has the DNA TGCGCCAGCAGCTCGCTTGGTGGGGCACTTGAAGCTTTCTTT. The full variable domain, in which reference TRBV5-1 and TRBJ1-1 provide the parts outside the CDR3, is KAGVTQTPRYLIKTRGQQVTLSCSPISGHRSVSWYQQTPGQGLQFLFEYFSETQRNKGNFPGRFSGRQFSNSRSEMNVSTLELGDSALYLCASSSLGGALEAFFGQGTRLTVV.

The chain carries TRBV7-2 and TRBJ1-2; 10 bases align to TRBD1. Germline CDR1 is SGHTA and CDR2 is FQGNSA. Trimming cost V 4 bases and J 8 bases; bases outside gene matches: 16. There are 17 residues in the CDR3. CDR3 region: CASSSSRSGQGSRGYTF. For the CDR3, the DNA is TGTGCCAGCAGCTCAAGTCGTTCGGGACAGGGGTCACGGGGCTACACCTTC.

This clonotype was seen more than once but under ten times. The rearrangement uses TRBV12-3 or TRBV12-4 and TRBJ2-1, with D perhaps TRBD1 (6 bases). The V gene lost 2 bases and the J gene lost 4 bases, with 15 bases spanning the gap. This CDR3 comprises 16 residues. Written as DNA, the CDR3 is TGTGCCAGCAGTTTATGGCGGACAGCACTTTACAATGAGCAGTTCTTC. This gives the protein CASSLWRTALYNEQFF.